This T cell receptor (beta chain) was retrieved from a study of T cells after yellow fever vaccination. Study context: It was SMART-Seq v4 Ultra Low Input that prepared the fractions with low cell numbers.

This clonotype was observed a handful of times. Its specificity is unknown. The study made its TCR cDNA through 5'RACE template switching. That step introduced a universal primer site along with UMIs. TCRdb re-derived calls from the 5' RACE reads in MiXCR, one entry per CDR3 protein. The data show about 320,000 distinct CDR3 sequences, around 4.3% seen once. Overall study findings and caveats: The booster response re-showed most primary clones: roughly 97% CD4, approximately 85% CD8. CD4 and CD8 compartments shared a small share of clonotypes.

The V gene's germline CDR1 is SGDLS and CDR2 YYNGEE. V shed 4 bases and J 5 bases; nucleotides not matched to a gene: 10. The CDR3 sequence is 16 residues long. The sample here was PBMCs, taken 15 days after the yellow fever booster vaccination. The rearrangement joins TRBV9 to TRBJ2-1; 9 nucleotides align to TRBD1. This sequence was found in a man aged 18 to 29 who received the YFV17D yellow fever vaccine. The CDR3 is CASSPTGTGLNNEQFF. The CDR3 region has the DNA TGTGCCAGCAGCCCCACCGGGACAGGGTTGAACAATGAGCAGTTCTTC.